Following are 15 T cell receptor beta chains from one sample sequenced in a study of cytotoxic CD8 clonotypes in ibrutinib-treated CLL. TCRdb keeps only in-frame clones here, not all; method: immunoSEQ multiplex PCR. In the table there are approximately 22,000 clones, under 80% of which are singletons. Source: PBMCs, taken before ibrutinib treatment. These receptors came from a human donor with chronic lymphocytic leukemia.

The chain links TRBV11-2 to TRBJ2-6; TRBD1 might be the D (5 bases). CDR1 is SGHAT and CDR2 is FQNNGV in the germline V gene. The CDR3 has 17 amino acids. V was shortened by 2 bases and J by 0 bases, with 11 bases between the two germline ends. The CDR3 sequence is CASSLLGAFSGANVLTF. In DNA, the CDR3 is TGTGCCAGCAGCTTATTAGGGGCGTTCTCTGGGGCCAACGTCCTGACTTTC. Full variable domain (missing parts from reference TRBV11-2 and TRBJ2-6): EAGVAQSPRYKIIEKRQSVAFWCNPISGHATLYWYQQILGQGPKLLIQFQNNGVVDDSQLPKDRFSAERLKGVDSTLKIQPAKLEDSAVYLCASSLLGAFSGANVLTFGAGSRLTVL.

The chain couples TRBV2 to TRBJ1-4, with 7 bases matching TRBD1. CDR1 and CDR2 (germline): SNHLY, FYNNEI. The CDR3 runs 13 residues. After removal of 4 bases from V and 13 bases from J, the junction contained 9 bases not matched to a gene. The chain's CDR3 is CASSVQGGYGLFF. The CDR3 region has the DNA TGTGCCAGCAGTGTGCAGGGGGGGTACGGACTGTTTTTT.

This clone has just a few counts. The chain carries TRBV7-6 and TRBJ2-5; TRBD2 might be the D (6 bases). This CDR3 comprises 14 residues. Between the trimmed V and J ends, which lost 1 base and 2 bases, there was a span of 8 bases. CDR1 and CDR2 from the germline V gene are SGHVS and FNYEAQ. Here the CDR3 reads CASSLVGGQETQYF. The CDR3 DNA is TGTGCCAGCAGCTTAGTGGGGGGACAAGAGACCCAGTACTTC.

The chain joins TRBV7-2 to TRBJ2-5, with D maybe TRBD1 (7 bases). The V and J ends lost 3 bases and 5 bases respectively, with 13 bases between them. This CDR3 spans 14 amino acids. Germline CDR1 and CDR2: SGHTA and FQGNSA. This CDR3 reads CASSFRRGRETQYF. In DNA form, the CDR3 reads TGTGCCAGCAGCTTTCGGAGGGGGCGGGAGACCCAGTACTTC.

The V call is TRBV29-1, the J call TRBJ2-3, with D possibly being TRBD1 or TRBD2 (5 bases each). Germline CDR1 SQVTM, CDR2 ANQGSEA. The CDR3 is 14 amino acids. V was cut by 4 bases and J by 4 bases, with 15 bases left in between. The CDR3: CSVAGTPRADTQYF. The DNA for the CDR3 is TGCAGCGTTGCGGGGACCCCAAGGGCAGATACGCAGTATTTT.

This clone has only one observation. This chain connects TRBV10-1 to TRBJ2-5, with D unresolved. The V gene's germline CDR1 is WNHNN and CDR2 SYGVQD (reference sequence). V was trimmed by 5 bases and J by 5 bases, leaving 12 bases between them. The CDR3 extends over 13 amino acids. CDR3 sequence reads: CASSPGQLETQYF. In DNA, the CDR3 is TGCGCCAGCAGTCCCGGCCAGCTCGAGACCCAGTACTTC.

V usage is TRBV6-6 and J usage is TRBJ2-1, with 7 bases matching TRBD1. Trimming at V came to 0 bases and at J to 6 bases, leaving 5 bases not matched to a gene. CDR3 length equals 15 residues. Per germline, CDR1 MNHNY and CDR2 SVGAGI (reference sequence). The CDR3 loop is CASSYSNYRGNEQFF. CDR3 DNA sequence: TGTGCCAGCAGTTACTCAAACTACAGGGGCAATGAGCAGTTCTTC.

V and J are TRBV14 and TRBJ1-1; D remains ambiguous. V lost 0 bases, J lost 10 bases, and 9 bases lay in between. The CDR3 loop spans 12 amino acids. Germline CDR1 SGHDN, CDR2 FVKESK. In DNA form, the CDR3 reads TGTGCCAGCAGCCAAGAGACCGGTGGAGCTTTCTTT. Protein sequence: CASSQETGGAFF.

This chain joins TRBV2 and TRBJ2-5, with 8 bases lining up with TRBD1. V shed 3 bases, J shed 4 bases, and the junction held 4 bases outside the gene matches. Germline assignment: CDR1 SNHLY and CDR2 FYNNEI. The CDR3 covers 14 residues. CDR3 loop: CASSEGQVGETQYF. As DNA, the CDR3 is TGTGCCAGCAGTGAGGGACAGGTGGGAGAGACCCAGTACTTC.

This clone is deemed large (0.1 to 1%). This rearrangement joins TRBV7-6 to TRBJ1-3; D remains unclear. The CDR3 is 16 residues long. Germline V gives CDR1 SGHVS, CDR2 FNYEAQ. The V and J ends lost 6 bases and 2 bases respectively, with 17 bases between them. CDR3: CASSPRPFSPGNTIYF. CDR3 coding DNA: TGTGCCAGCAGTCCTAGACCGTTCTCTCCTGGAAACACCATATATTTT.

The rearrangement uses TRBV5-4 and TRBJ2-1; TRBD1 agrees at 9 bases. The V gene end was trimmed by 4 bases and the J gene end by 5 bases; junction bases not matched to a gene: 7. Looked up from germline, CDR1 is SGHNT and CDR2 is YYREEE (reference sequence). The CDR3 loop spans 15 amino acids. As DNA, the CDR3 is TGTGCCAGCAGCCCCGGGACAGGGAGAGACAATGAGCAGTTCTTC. Its translation is CASSPGTGRDNEQFF.

In the case of this clone: The junction does not match germline at one end; this may be a read error. CDR3 sequence reads: CASSHRQGVGYGYTF. The CDR3, as DNA: TGCGCCAGCAGCCACAGACAGGGGGTCGGGTATGGCTACACCTTC. The chain recombines TRBV7-2 with TRBJ1-2, with TRBD1 matching 9 bases. This CDR3 is 15 amino acids long. Looked up from germline, CDR1 is SGHTA and CDR2 is FQGNSA.

This chain joins TRBV7-2 and TRBJ2-1; TRBD2 aligns across 7 bases. The CDR3 is 15 residues long. Germline V gene data show CDR1 as SGHTA and CDR2 as FQGNSA. V trimming: 5 bases; J trimming: 5 bases; junction bases outside the gene matches: 9. CDR3 residues: CASSQEGGRNNEQFF. The DNA for the CDR3 is TGTGCCAGCAGCCAAGAGGGAGGGAGAAACAATGAGCAGTTCTTC.

The rearrangement links TRBV5-4 to TRBJ1-4, with D unclear. Germline loops: CDR1 SGHNT, CDR2 YYREEE (reference sequence). The V and J ends lost 4 bases and 8 bases respectively, with 15 bases between them. This CDR3 region has 14 residues. The CDR3 reads CASSQDQAGEKLFF. In nucleotides, the CDR3 is TGTGCCAGCAGCCAAGATCAGGCCGGGGAAAAACTGTTTTTT.

For the CDR3, the DNA is TGTGCCAGCAGCTTAGCGGGAGGACCTTATGAGCAGTTCTTC. Its translation: CASSLAGGPYEQFF. This chain uses TRBV9 with TRBJ2-1, with 10 positions matching TRBD2. The CDR3 covers 14 residues. Germline V gene lookup returns CDR1 SGDLS and CDR2 YYNGEE. The J segment lost 8 bases and the V segment lost 4 bases, leaving 6 bases of the junction unmatched. The full variable domain, rest sourced from reference TRBV9 and TRBJ2-1, is DSGVTQTPKHLITATGQRVTLRCSPRSGDLSVYWYQQSLDQGLQFLIQYYNGEERAKGNILERFSAQQFPDLHSELNLSSLELGDSALYFCASSLAGGPYEQFFGPGTRLTVL.